This T cell receptor (beta chain) emerged from a study of spatial heterogeneity in lung cancer. About the study: More than eight raw reads, on average, carried each unique TCR and UMI combination. Study observations and caveats: Circulating ubiquitous expanded tumor TCRs were observed more frequently at resection than at follow-up.

V was cut by 4 bases and J by 2 bases, with 15 bases left in between. The CDR3 is 15 residues long. Per germline, CDR1 SGHRS and CDR2 YFSETQ. TCRdb processed the 5' RACE reads anew with MiXCR; each CDR3 protein has one entry. This table holds 50,000 or so distinct CDR3 sequences, 10% to 15% found once. Noted time point: sample taken at primary tumor resection. Unsorted whole RNA from tumor, nontumor lung or frozen PBMC underwent sequencing. This clonotype was detected only a few times. Its antigen remains unknown. The sequence was collected from a female donor with early-stage non-small cell lung cancer. The rearrangement links TRBV5-1 to TRBJ2-5, with D possibly being TRBD1 or TRBD2 (5 bases each). The source was PBMCs, collected at surgery. Written as DNA, the CDR3 is TGCGCCAGCAGCCCCCGGGACGTAAGACAAGAGACCCAGTACTTC. It yields the protein CASSPRDVRQETQYF.